This T cell receptor (beta chain) was sequenced for a study of blood T cell repertoires in COVID-19. Original methodology: Cell counts per sample came from amplifying reference gene primers. The table came from immunoSEQ multiplex PCR; TCRdb's copy has only in-frame clones and leaves some out. The DNA gave D and trimming, while V, J and clone size come from that table. This table has 30,000 to 45,000 clones, roughly three quarters appearing once. Germline values: CDR1 MNHEY, CDR2 SVGEGT. V gave up 0 bases and J gave up 0 bases, with 12 bases separating them. The CDR3 runs 16 residues. The sample was peripheral blood. This TCR was recovered from a man between 65 and 85 years old with acute or convalescent COVID-19. The chain uses TRBV6-2 or TRBV6-3 and TRBJ2-7, with D possibly matching TRBD2 (6 bases). The CDR3 spells CASSYSKQDYSYEQYF. DNA of the CDR3: TGTGCCAGCAGTTACTCGAAACAGGACTACTCCTACGAGCAGTACTTC.